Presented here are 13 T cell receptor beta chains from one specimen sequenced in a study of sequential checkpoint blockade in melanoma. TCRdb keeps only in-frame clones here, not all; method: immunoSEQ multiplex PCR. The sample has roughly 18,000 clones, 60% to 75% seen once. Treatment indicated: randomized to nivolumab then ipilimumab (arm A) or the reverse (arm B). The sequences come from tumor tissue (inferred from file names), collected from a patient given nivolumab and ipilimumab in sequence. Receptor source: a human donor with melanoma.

The CDR3 sequence: CAWTGLAANNEQFF. CDR3 in DNA: TGTGCCTGGACGGGACTAGCGGCAAACAATGAGCAGTTCTTC. The V call is TRBV30, the J call TRBJ2-1; the match to TRBD2 covers 11 bases. Losses at the gene ends were 4 bases for V and 5 bases for J; bases not matched to a gene: 4. Germline-derived CDR1 and CDR2 are GTSNPN and SVGIG (reference sequence). The CDR3 spans 14 residues.

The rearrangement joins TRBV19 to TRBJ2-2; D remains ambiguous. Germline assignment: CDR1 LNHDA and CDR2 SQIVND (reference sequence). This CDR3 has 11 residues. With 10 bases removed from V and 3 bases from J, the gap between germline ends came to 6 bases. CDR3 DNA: TGTGCCACCGTTTACACCGGGGAGCTGTTTTTT. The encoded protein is CATVYTGELFF. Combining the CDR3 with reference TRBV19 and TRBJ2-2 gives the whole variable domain DGGITQSPKYLFRKEGQNVTLSCEQNLNHDAMYWYRQDPGQGLRLIYYSQIVNDFQKGDIAEGYSVSREKKESFPLTVTSAQKNPTAFYLCATVYTGELFFGEGSRLTVL.

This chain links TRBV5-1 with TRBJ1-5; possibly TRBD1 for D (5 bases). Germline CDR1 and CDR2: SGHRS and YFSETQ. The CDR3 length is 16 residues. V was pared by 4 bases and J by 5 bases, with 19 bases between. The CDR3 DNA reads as TGCGCCAGCAGCCAAGATTGGGGCCAGTCTCATCAGCCCCAGCATTTT. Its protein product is CASSQDWGQSHQPQHF.

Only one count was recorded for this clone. The CDR3, as DNA: TGTGCCAGCACCATGCGGACTAGCGGGGGGGCTTACAATGAGCAGTTCTTC. Encoded protein: CASTMRTSGGAYNEQFF. The chain joins TRBV19 to TRBJ2-1, with 15 bases that match TRBD2. Germline CDR1 and CDR2: LNHDA and SQIVND (reference sequence). Trimming at V came to 9 bases and at J to 4 bases, leaving 10 bases not matched to a gene. The CDR3 has 17 amino acids.

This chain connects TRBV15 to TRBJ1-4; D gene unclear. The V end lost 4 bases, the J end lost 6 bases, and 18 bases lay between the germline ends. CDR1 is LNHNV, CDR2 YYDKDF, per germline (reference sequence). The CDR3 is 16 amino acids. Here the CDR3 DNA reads TGTGCCACCAGCAAAGTCGTTCTGGACCTCGATGAAAAACTGTTTTTT. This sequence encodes CATSKVVLDLDEKLFF. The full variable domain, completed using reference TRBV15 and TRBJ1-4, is DAMVIQNPRYQVTQFGKPVTLSCSQTLNHNVMYWYQQKSSQAPKLLFHYYDKDFNNEADTPDNFQSRRPNTSFCFLDIRSPGLGDTAMYLCATSKVVLDLDEKLFFGSGTQLSVL.

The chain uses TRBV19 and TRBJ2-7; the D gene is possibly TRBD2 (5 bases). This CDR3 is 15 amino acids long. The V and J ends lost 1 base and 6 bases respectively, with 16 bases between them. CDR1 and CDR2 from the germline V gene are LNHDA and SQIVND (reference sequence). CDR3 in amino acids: CASSIGSGYLREQYF. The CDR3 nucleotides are TGTGCCAGTAGTATAGGTTCGGGGTATCTCCGCGAGCAGTACTTC.

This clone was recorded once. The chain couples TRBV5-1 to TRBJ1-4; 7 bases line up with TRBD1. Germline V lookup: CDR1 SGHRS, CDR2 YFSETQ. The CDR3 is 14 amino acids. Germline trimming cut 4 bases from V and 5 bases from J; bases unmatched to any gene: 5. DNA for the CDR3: TGCGCCAGCAGCCCCGGGACAGTGAATGAAAAACTGTTTTTT. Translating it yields CASSPGTVNEKLFF.

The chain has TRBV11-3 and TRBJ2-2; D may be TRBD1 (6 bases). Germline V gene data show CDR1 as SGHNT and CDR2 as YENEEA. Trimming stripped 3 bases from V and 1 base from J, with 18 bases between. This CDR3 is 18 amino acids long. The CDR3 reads CASSFSQGPRENTGELFF. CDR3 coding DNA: TGTGCCAGCAGCTTTAGTCAGGGGCCTCGAGAGAACACCGGGGAGCTGTTTTTT.

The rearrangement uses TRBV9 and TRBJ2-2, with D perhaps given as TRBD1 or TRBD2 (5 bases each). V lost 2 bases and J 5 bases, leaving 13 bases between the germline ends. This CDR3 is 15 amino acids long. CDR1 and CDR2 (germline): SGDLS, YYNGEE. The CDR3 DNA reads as TGTGCCAGCAGCGTTAGAGGGGCGCGGACCGGGGAGCTGTTTTTT. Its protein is CASSVRGARTGELFF.

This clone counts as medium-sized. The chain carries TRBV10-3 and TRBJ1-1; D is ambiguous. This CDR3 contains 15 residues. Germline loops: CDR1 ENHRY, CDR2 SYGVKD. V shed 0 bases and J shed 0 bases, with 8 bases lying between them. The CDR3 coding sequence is TGTGCCATCAGTGAGTCGCCGAATATGAACACTGAAGCTTTCTTT. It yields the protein CAISESPNMNTEAFF.

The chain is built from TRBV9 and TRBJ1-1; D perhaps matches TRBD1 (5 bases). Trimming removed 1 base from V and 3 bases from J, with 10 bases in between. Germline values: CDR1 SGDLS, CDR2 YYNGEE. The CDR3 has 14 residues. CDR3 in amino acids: CASSVYEGDTEAFF. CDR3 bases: TGTGCCAGCAGCGTATACGAAGGGGACACTGAAGCTTTCTTT.

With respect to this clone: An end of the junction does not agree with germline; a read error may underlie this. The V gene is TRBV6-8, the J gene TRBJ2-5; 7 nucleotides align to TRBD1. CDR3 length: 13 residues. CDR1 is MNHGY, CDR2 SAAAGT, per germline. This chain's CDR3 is CAISRQGEETQYF. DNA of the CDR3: TGTGCCATCAGTCGACAGGGAGAAGAGACCCAGTACTTC.

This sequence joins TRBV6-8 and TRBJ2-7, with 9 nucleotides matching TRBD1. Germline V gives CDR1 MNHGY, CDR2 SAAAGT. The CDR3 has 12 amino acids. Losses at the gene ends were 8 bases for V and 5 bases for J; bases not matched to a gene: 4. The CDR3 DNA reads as TGTGCCAGCGAGGACAGGGGTGACGAGCAGTACTTC. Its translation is CASEDRGDEQYF.